The clone carrying this T cell receptor (beta chain) has a handful of counts. Its antigen remains unidentified. The germline gives CDR1 SGHTA, CDR2 FQGTGA. V was clipped by 2 bases and J by 0 bases, with 16 bases between them. This CDR3 has 17 amino acids. The data belong to a study of post-analysis software for immune sequencing data. Study observations and caveats: Compared with controls, patients had more of about five TRBV segments, including TRBV5-6, TRBV5-1 and TRBV20-1. By F measure, samples from a shared preparation batch strongly co-clustered. Those with multiple sclerosis, the patient group, showed significantly lower normalized Chao1 diversity than controls.

TCR beta cDNA libraries had unique molecular identifiers. Researchers reported approximately 500,000 cDNA molecules coming from about 0.98 to 11 million T cells. MiXCR, applied by TCRdb to the PCR reads, yields one record per CDR3 protein. The table has 150,000 to 200,000 distinct CDR3 sequences, approximately 30% seen once; the top ten hold less than 1.6%. Source material: blood. The chain has TRBV7-3 and TRBJ1-2; D not resolved. This clonotype was sampled from a girl between 10 and 17 years old with multiple sclerosis. Here the CDR3 DNA reads TGTGCCAGCAGCTTATTCGGGCAAAGACACCCTAACTATGGCTACACCTTC. This sequence encodes CASSLFGQRHPNYGYTF. The entire variable domain, with the rest obtained from reference TRBV7-3 and TRBJ1-2, is as follows: GAGVSQTPSNKVTEKGKYVELRCDPISGHTALYWYRQSLGQGPEFLIYFQGTGAADDSGLPNDRFFAVRPEGSVSTLKIQRTERGDSAVYLCASSLFGQRHPNYGYTFGSGTRLTVV.